This T cell receptor (beta chain) derives from a study of vaccination effects on CD4 cells after COVID-19. A note on this clone: What it binds is unknown.

Measured with immunoSEQ multiplex PCR; TCRdb has only the in-frame clones, and not every one. This table has about 20,000 clones, around 76% appearing once. CDR1 is SGHRS, CDR2 YFSETQ, per germline. The ends lost 0 bases at V and 6 bases at J; junction bases unmatched: 7. This CDR3 has 16 amino acids. Viral peptide pool expansion of antigen-specific CD4+ T cells preceded sequencing in the ViraFEST assay. Scientists isolated CD4+ T cells after an approximately 10-day culture period ended. Nucleocapsid antibodies stayed negative before and after vaccination, showing no earlier SARS-CoV-2 infection. The sequencing used CD4+ T cells from PBMCs cultured with HCoV-NL63 spike peptides, collected before COVID-19 vaccination. The V call is TRBV5-1, the J call TRBJ2-2, with TRBD1 matching over 8 bases. The TCR originated in a human donor who received a COVID-19 vaccine. CDR3 loop: CASSLAIQGAAGELFF. In DNA form, the CDR3 reads TGCGCCAGCAGCTTGGCCATCCAGGGGGCCGCCGGGGAGCTGTTTTTT.